This entry lists 19 T cell receptor beta chains sequenced from one sample in a study of cytomegalovirus exposure and HLA in healthy donors. The PCR ran on 60 Vbeta and 13 Jbeta primers. Generated by immunoSEQ multiplex PCR, the TCRdb table keeps only in-frame clones and is missing some. This table holds under 150,000 clones, 80% to 85% found once. The specimen sequenced was PBMCs. The source of these receptors is a man aged 18 to 30 in good health and CMV-seronegative.

The rearrangement uses TRBV30 and TRBJ1-5, with a possible D match to TRBD1 (6 bases). The CDR3 loop spans 15 amino acids. Trimming removed 6 bases at V and 1 base at J, with 16 bases between. CDR1 is GTSNPN and CDR2 is SVGIG in the germline V gene (reference sequence). CDR3: CACTIAGVSNQPQHF. The CDR3, as DNA: TGTGCCTGTACTATCGCAGGGGTAAGCAATCAGCCCCAGCATTTT.

The chain carries TRBV27 and TRBJ2-7, with D perhaps TRBD1 (6 bases). The germline V and J ends were trimmed by 3 bases and 3 bases, with 15 bases remaining between them. CDR1 and CDR2 from the germline V gene are MNHEY and SMNVEV (reference sequence). The length of the CDR3 is 15 residues. CDR3 protein: CASSFVSPGVYEQYF. The CDR3 bases are TGTGCCAGCAGTTTTGTCAGTCCAGGGGTCTACGAGCAGTACTTC.

The chain has TRBV4-3 and TRBJ1-6, with D possibly matching TRBD1 (5 bases). This CDR3 region has 14 residues. V lost 4 bases and J lost 7, with 11 bases in between. From germline, CDR1 is LGHNA and CDR2 YSLEER. CDR3 residues: CASSPGLTNSPLHF. As DNA, the CDR3 is TGCGCCAGCAGCCCGGGACTTACAAATTCACCCCTCCACTTT.

The J gene is TRBJ1-5, the V gene TRBV6-1; possibly TRBD1 for D (5 bases). Looked up from germline, CDR1 is MNHNS and CDR2 is SASEGT. The CDR3 length is 16 residues. V was clipped by 6 bases and J by 0 bases, with 15 bases between them. In DNA form, the CDR3 reads TGTGCCAGCAGGGAAACAGGAATTTATAGCAATCAGCCCCAGCATTTT. Translated: CASRETGIYSNQPQHF.

The chain carries TRBV4-2 and TRBJ1-1; D remains ambiguous. The ends were cut back, 4 bases at V and 7 bases at J, with 10 bases in the middle. The CDR3 is 12 amino acids. CDR1 LGHNA and CDR2 YNFKEQ come from the germline V gene. In nucleotides, the CDR3 is TGTGCCAGCAGCCGAACTAGGAATGAAGCTTTCTTT. Translation gives CASSRTRNEAFF.

The chain employs TRBV9 and TRBJ2-1; the match to TRBD2 covers 12 bases. This CDR3 has 17 residues. Germline loops: CDR1 SGDLS, CDR2 YYNGEE. J was trimmed by 6 bases and V by 4 bases; bases with no gene match: 11. The CDR3 spells CASSPRPSGGAGNEQFF. DNA for the CDR3: TGTGCCAGCAGCCCCCGACCTAGCGGGGGGGCCGGCAATGAGCAGTTCTTC.

The chain couples TRBV5-6 to TRBJ1-5; 7 nucleotides agree with TRBD1. Germline CDR1 SGHDT, CDR2 YYEEEE. This CDR3 region has 15 residues. V was pared by 4 bases and J by 2 bases, with 6 bases of the junction left unmatched. This CDR3 reads CASSSRQGGNQPQHF. The DNA of the CDR3 is TGTGCCAGCAGCAGCCGACAGGGTGGCAATCAGCCCCAGCATTTT.

The V and J genes are TRBV4-1 and TRBJ1-1, with TRBD1 as a possible D gene (5 bases). V was trimmed by 2 bases and J by 0 bases, leaving 7 bases between them. The germline V gene encodes CDR1 MGHRA and CDR2 YSYEKL. The CDR3 loop spans 14 amino acids. The CDR3 nucleotides read TGCGCCAGCAGCCAACAGGGCATGAACACTGAAGCTTTCTTT. Protein: CASSQQGMNTEAFF.

This clone turned up a few times. The rearrangement joins TRBV9 to TRBJ1-6, with D perhaps TRBD1 (5 bases). With 0 bases removed from V and 10 bases from J, the gap between germline ends came to 11 bases. Looked up from germline, CDR1 is SGDLS and CDR2 is YYNGEE. The CDR3 covers 14 residues. CDR3 in amino acids: CASSVGAGNSPLHF. In DNA form, the CDR3 reads TGTGCCAGCAGCGTAGGGGCAGGGAACTCACCCCTCCACTTT.

The gene calls are TRBV19 and TRBJ1-2; no clear D gene. Trimming removed 6 bases from V and 1 base from J, with 15 bases in between. There are 15 residues in the CDR3. Germline CDR1 is LNHDA and CDR2 is SQIVND (reference sequence). As DNA, the CDR3 is TGTGCCAGTAGCGCGTTGGGAGGGAATAACTATGGCTACACCTTC. This encodes CASSALGGNNYGYTF.

This clone was counted a few times. This chain links TRBV4-1 with TRBJ2-3, with 12 bases lining up with TRBD2. The CDR3 is 17 residues long. The V segment lost 4 bases and the J segment 0 bases; nucleotides outside the gene matches: 5. Germline V lookup: CDR1 MGHRA, CDR2 YSYEKL. DNA of the CDR3: TGCGCCAGCAGCCTACTAGGACTAGCGGGGAGCACAGATACGCAGTATTTT. Its protein is CASSLLGLAGSTDTQYF.

This chain uses TRBV4-1 with TRBJ1-6, with D unresolved. V lost 5 bases, J lost 2 bases, and 16 bases lay in between. CDR3 size: 17 residues. Germline V gene data show CDR1 as MGHRA and CDR2 as YSYEKL. The CDR3 loop is CASSESGGSPYNSPLHF. CDR3 sequence (DNA): TGCGCCAGCAGCGAATCGGGAGGGAGTCCCTATAATTCACCCCTCCACTTT.

This clone turned up a few times. The CDR3 loop is CASSTSGGGQPQHF. CDR3 DNA: TGTGCCAGCAGTACATCAGGGGGAGGACAGCCCCAGCATTTT. The chain is built from TRBV6-5 and TRBJ1-5; 7 bases line up with TRBD1. CDR1 is MNHEY and CDR2 is SVGAGI in the germline V gene. The CDR3 covers 14 residues. Trimming took 5 bases from V and 7 from J; bases not matched to a gene: 8.

The rearrangement links TRBV7-6 to TRBJ2-7; weak D call: TRBD2 (6 bases). The CDR3 contains 16 residues. CDR1 is SGHVS, CDR2 FNYEAQ, per germline. V lost 4 bases and J lost 4, with 20 bases in between. The CDR3 spells CASSSNMEDYPYEQYF. DNA for the CDR3: TGTGCCAGCAGCTCCAACATGGAGGACTACCCGTACGAGCAGTACTTC.

The chain has TRBV25-1 and TRBJ2-7; no definite D call. CDR1 MGHDK and CDR2 SYGVNS come from the germline V gene. The V end was cut by 4 bases, the J end by 7 bases, with 5 bases between. This CDR3 is built from 10 residues. CDR3 amino acids: CASSAREQYF. In DNA, the CDR3 is TGTGCCAGCAGTGCCCGGGAGCAGTACTTC.

V gene TRBV19 combines with J gene TRBJ1-5; 8 nucleotides line up with TRBD1. CDR1 and CDR2 (germline): LNHDA, SQIVND (reference sequence). The CDR3 covers 16 residues. Germline trimming cut 5 bases from V and 0 bases from J; bases unmatched to any gene: 6. Written as DNA, the CDR3 is TGTGCCAGTAGTCCTCGACAGGGGTATAGCAATCAGCCCCAGCATTTT. This codes for CASSPRQGYSNQPQHF.

Regarding this clone: Distinct nucleotide sequences in the sample also encode this CDR3. V usage is TRBV4-3 and J usage is TRBJ1-1; D gene ambiguous. From germline, CDR1 is LGHNA and CDR2 YSLEER. CDR3 length: 14 amino acids. Deletions cut 0 bases from V and 1 base from J, with 6 bases between. The CDR3 coding sequence is TGCGCCAGCAGCCAAGAGCCAGGGAACACTGAAGCTTTCTTT. It translates to CASSQEPGNTEAFF.

This clone was counted once. The V and J genes are TRBV11-2 and TRBJ2-3, with D hard to call. Trimming left V 3 bases short and J 2 bases short, with 3 bases between. The CDR3 has 12 residues. The germline gives CDR1 SGHAT, CDR2 FQNNGV. The CDR3 loop is CASSLYTDTQYF. CDR3 in DNA: TGTGCCAGCAGCTTGTACACAGATACGCAGTATTTT.

The chain is built from TRBV2 and TRBJ1-1; D is uncertain. Germline V gene sequence: CDR1 SNHLY, CDR2 FYNNEI. This CDR3 comprises 11 residues. Trimming shortened V by 6 bases and J by 7 bases, and 9 bases separated the two germline ends. DNA for the CDR3: TGTGCCAGCAGGGGCACACTTGAAGCTTTCTTT. Amino acids: CASRGTLEAFF.